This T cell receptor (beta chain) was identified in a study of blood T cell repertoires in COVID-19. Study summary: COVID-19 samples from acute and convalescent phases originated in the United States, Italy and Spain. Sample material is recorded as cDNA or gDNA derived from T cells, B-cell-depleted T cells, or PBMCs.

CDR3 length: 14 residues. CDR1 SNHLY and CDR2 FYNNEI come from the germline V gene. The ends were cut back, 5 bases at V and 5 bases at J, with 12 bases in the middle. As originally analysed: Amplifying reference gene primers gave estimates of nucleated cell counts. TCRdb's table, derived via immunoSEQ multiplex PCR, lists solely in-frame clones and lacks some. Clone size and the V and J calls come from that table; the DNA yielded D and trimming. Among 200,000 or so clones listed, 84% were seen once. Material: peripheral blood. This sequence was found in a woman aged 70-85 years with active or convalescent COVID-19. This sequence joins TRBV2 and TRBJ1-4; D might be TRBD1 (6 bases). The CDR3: CASSSQGLNEKLFF. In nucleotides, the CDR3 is TGTGCCAGCAGTTCCCAGGGGCTCAATGAAAAACTGTTTTTT.